The TCR beta chain under discussion was sequenced for a study of Graves' ophthalmopathy and Graves' hyperthyroidism. Across the whole study: Ahead of any treatment, peripheral blood was obtained at the initial diagnosis.

Other autoimmune diseases, uncontrolled infections, pregnancy and lactation each led to patient exclusion. Clinical symptoms, serum thyroxine, TRAb, thyroid ultrasound and orbital computed tomography were relied on for diagnosis. Study-wide results and limits: Most clonotypes expanded in thyroid above 0.001 frequency were present in blood too.

From RNA, the CDR3 regions of TCR beta chains were amplified and sequenced. Scientists carried out first-round RT-PCR using HTBI primers and then a second-round multiplex PCR. TCRdb re-called the multiplex PCR reads through MiXCR, storing one row per CDR3 protein. The table shows about 400,000 distinct CDR3 sequences, with roughly 21% occurring only once. This clonotype was detected only once. Its specificity is unknown. This CDR3 has 14 amino acids. CDR1 MNHNS and CDR2 SASEGT come from the germline V gene. Trimming removed 4 bases at V and 8 bases at J, with 15 bases between. This TCR was recovered from a woman younger than 35 with stable Graves' hyperthyroidism. Sequenced sample: peripheral blood. The chain is built from TRBV6-1 and TRBJ1-5, with D unresolved. This chain's CDR3 is CASSGGRLGEPQHF. The CDR3, as DNA: TGTGCCAGCAGTGGAGGGAGGCTGGGCGAGCCCCAGCATTTT.